This T cell receptor beta chain was retrieved from a study of OX40 agonist ivuxolimab in advanced cancers. The CDR3 runs 14 residues. The ends were cut back, 2 bases at V and 7 bases at J, with 16 bases in the middle. The germline V gene encodes CDR1 SGHRS and CDR2 YFSETQ. Sequencing used immunoSEQ multiplex PCR; TCRdb keeps in-frame clones, though not all of them. The sample records tens of thousands of clones, around 90% being singletons. The V call is TRBV5-1, the J call TRBJ2-7; D could derive from TRBD1 or TRBD2 (5 bases each). This receptor was obtained from an adult with an advanced solid tumor such as melanoma, head and neck, liver or kidney cancer. Sequenced here: CD4+ or CD8+ T cells sorted from blood, sampled in a trial of the OX40 agonist ivuxolimab. The chain's CDR3 is CASSLPGRTKEQYF. CDR3 nucleotide sequence: TGCGCCAGCAGCTTACCGGGACGGACGAAAGAGCAGTACTTC.